This TCR beta chain originates from a study of control samples from healthy donors and cancer patients. CDR3 length: 15 amino acids. V dropped 7 bases and J dropped 0 bases, with 10 bases sitting between them. CDR1 and CDR2 (germline): MNHEY, SVGAGI. Assay used: immunoSEQ multiplex PCR; TCRdb lists only in-frame clones, some missing. The sample includes 84,000 or so clones, roughly 84% of them seen just once. Sequenced input: PBMCs. The sequence derives from a man in his 60s with head and neck cancer. The chain uses TRBV6-5 and TRBJ1-6; possible D gene TRBD1, 6 bases. The CDR3 here is CASTTGFSYNSPLHF. The DNA of the CDR3 is TGTGCCAGCACGACAGGCTTCTCCTATAATTCACCCCTCCACTTT.